The clone carrying this TCR beta chain was recorded a few times. Its antigen is not known. 5'RACE primed at constant segments yielded TCR alpha and TCR beta cDNA libraries bearing sample barcodes and UMIs. TCRdb called the 5' RACE reads again in MiXCR, with one record for every CDR3 protein. Among about 290,000 distinct CDR3 sequences listed, roughly 15% were seen once. This sample was taken from a study of T-cell memory formation after mild COVID-19. General study points: Detection of some responders pre-infection suggested pre-existing cross-reactive memory T cells participated.

Germline V gives CDR1 MNHEY, CDR2 SVGEGT. Trimming left V 6 bases short and J 4 bases short, with 16 bases between. CDR3 size: 15 residues. Sequenced input: PBMCs or a T cell subset sorted from them (not recorded which). The TCR sequence derives from a man younger than 30 who had mild COVID-19 (a few samples of this study predate the infection). Cell type and time point are not known. The gene calls are TRBV6-2 or TRBV6-3 and TRBJ1-5, with D unclear. CDR3 residues: CASRGGPAVNQPQHF. CDR3 sequence (DNA): TGTGCCAGCAGGGGCGGGCCAGCCGTAAATCAGCCCCAGCATTTT.